This TCR beta chain was sequenced for a study of post-analysis software for immune sequencing data. Unique molecular identifiers had been added to the TCR beta cDNA libraries. MiXCR, run by TCRdb on the PCR reads, gives a single entry per CDR3 protein. The data contain 600,000 to 700,000 distinct CDR3 sequences, 55% to 60% of them seen just once; the ten biggest clones take up roughly 10%. The sample was blood. The sequence derives from a girl between 2 and 10 years old with multiple sclerosis.

The CDR3 DNA follows: TGTGCCAGCAGTTTAGAGCGGGGTGAAGCTTTCTTT. Protein product: CASSLERGEAFF. The chain uses TRBV12-3 or TRBV12-4 and TRBJ1-1; D gene uncertain. With 1 base removed from V and 7 bases from J, the gap between germline ends came to 7 bases. The CDR3 is made up of 12 amino acids.